Here is one T cell receptor (beta chain) with its context. Its specificity is not known. The junction and the germline gene differ at one end; a read error may be behind it. The record originates from a study of CD8 T cells in ankylosing spondylitis. General study results and limits: What seemed typical of ankylosing spondylitis blood was a TCR beta motif built from under 10 highly homologous variants. The study looked at matched synovial fluid samples from ankylosing spondylitis patients. Disease-linked clones were reported to be significantly enriched there.

This CDR3 has 14 residues. Germline V gene sequence: CDR1 DFQATT, CDR2 SNEGSKA (reference sequence). Preparation of TCR beta libraries was done by quantitative 5'-RACE with molecular barcodes. In TCRdb, the 5' RACE reads were re-called with MiXCR into one record per CDR3 protein. Of approximately 440,000 distinct CDR3 sequences listed, roughly 17% are singletons. V gene TRBV20-1 combines with J gene TRBJ2-1, with D possibly matching TRBD1 (5 bases). This TCR was recovered from a male donor with ankylosing spondylitis. Material: blood, either unsorted or a sorted T cell fraction (not recorded which). The CDR3 DNA is TGCAGTGCTAGAGTAAGGGGCGTCTACGATGAGCAGTTCTTC. Protein product: CSARVRGVYDEQFF.